This T cell receptor (beta chain) was sequenced in a study of cytotoxic CD8 clonotypes in ibrutinib-treated CLL. Turning to the study itself: Patient counts were around 12 relapsed/refractory, roughly 16 treatment-naive and fewer than 18 IGHV unmutated. Partial responders around 25, complete 2; around twelve progressed and some 14 stayed in remission by median around 68 months.

Measured with immunoSEQ multiplex PCR; TCRdb has only the in-frame clones, and not every one. The table lists tens of thousands of clones, around 53% of them singletons. From germline, CDR1 is SGHKS and CDR2 YYEKEE (reference sequence). This CDR3 contains 14 residues. V was cut by 0 bases and J by 4 bases, with 11 bases left in between. The source was PBMCs, collected after 12 months of ibrutinib treatment. V is TRBV5-5 and J is TRBJ2-7; D perhaps matches TRBD1 (6 bases). The source is a human donor with chronic lymphocytic leukemia. The CDR3 DNA reads as TGTGCCAGCAGCTTGGAATGGCAGGGGTACGAGCAGTACTTC. Protein product: CASSLEWQGYEQYF. Combining the CDR3 with reference TRBV5-5 and TRBJ2-7 gives the whole variable domain DAGVTQSPTHLIKTRGQQVTLRCSPISGHKSVSWYQQVLGQGPQFIFQYYEKEERGRGNFPDRFSARQFPNYSSELNVNALLLGDSALYLCASSLEWQGYEQYFGPGTRLTVT.